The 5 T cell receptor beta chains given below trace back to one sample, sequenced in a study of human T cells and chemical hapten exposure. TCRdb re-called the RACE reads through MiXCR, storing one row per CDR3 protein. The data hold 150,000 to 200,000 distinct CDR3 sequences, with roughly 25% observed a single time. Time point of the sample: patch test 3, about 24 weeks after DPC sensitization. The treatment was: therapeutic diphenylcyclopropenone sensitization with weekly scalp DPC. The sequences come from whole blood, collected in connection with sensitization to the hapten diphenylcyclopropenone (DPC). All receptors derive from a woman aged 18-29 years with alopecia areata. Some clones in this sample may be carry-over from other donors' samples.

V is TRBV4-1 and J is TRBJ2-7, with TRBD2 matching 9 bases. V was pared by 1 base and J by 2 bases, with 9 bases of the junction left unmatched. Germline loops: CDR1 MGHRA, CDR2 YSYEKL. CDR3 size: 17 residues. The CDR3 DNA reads TGCGCCAGCAGCCAAGTGGGACTAGCCTTAAACGCCTACGAGCAGTACTTC. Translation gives CASSQVGLALNAYEQYF.

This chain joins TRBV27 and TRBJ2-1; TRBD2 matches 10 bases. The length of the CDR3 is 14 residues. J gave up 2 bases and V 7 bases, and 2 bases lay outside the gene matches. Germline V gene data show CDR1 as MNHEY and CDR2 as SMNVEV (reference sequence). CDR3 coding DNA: TGTGCCAGCATTAGCGGGAGGCCCTACAATGAGCAGTTCTTC. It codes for CASISGRPYNEQFF.

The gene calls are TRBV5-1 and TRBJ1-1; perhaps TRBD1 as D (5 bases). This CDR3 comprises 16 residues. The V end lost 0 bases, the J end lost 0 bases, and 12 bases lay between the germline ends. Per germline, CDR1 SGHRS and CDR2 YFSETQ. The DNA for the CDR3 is TGCGCCAGCAGCTTGGCCGCTTGGGGGATGAACACTGAAGCTTTCTTT. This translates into CASSLAAWGMNTEAFF.

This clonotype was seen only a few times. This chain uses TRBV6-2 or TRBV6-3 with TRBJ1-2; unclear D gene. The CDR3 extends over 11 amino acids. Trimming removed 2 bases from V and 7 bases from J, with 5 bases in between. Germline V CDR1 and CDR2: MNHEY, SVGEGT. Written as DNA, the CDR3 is TGTGCCAGCAGTTACACATCTGGCTACACCTTC. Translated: CASSYTSGYTF.

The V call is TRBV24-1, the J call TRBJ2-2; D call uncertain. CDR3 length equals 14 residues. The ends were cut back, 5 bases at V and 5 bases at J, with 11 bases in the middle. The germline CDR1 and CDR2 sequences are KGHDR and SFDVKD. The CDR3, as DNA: TGTGCCACCAGTGGTCTCTTCTCAACCGGGGAGCTGTTTTTT. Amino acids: CATSGLFSTGELFF.